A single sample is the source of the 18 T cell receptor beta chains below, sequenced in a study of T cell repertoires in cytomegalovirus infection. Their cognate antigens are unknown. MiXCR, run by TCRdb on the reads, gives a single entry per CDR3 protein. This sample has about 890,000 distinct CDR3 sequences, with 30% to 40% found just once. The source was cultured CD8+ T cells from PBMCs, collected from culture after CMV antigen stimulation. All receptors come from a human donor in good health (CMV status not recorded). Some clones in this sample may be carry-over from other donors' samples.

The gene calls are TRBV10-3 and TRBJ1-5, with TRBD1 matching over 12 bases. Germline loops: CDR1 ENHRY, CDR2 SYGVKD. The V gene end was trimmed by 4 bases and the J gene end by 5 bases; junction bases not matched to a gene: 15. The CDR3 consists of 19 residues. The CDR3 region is CAISGGGQGAISRDQPQHF. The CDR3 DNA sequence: TGTGCCATCAGTGGAGGGGGACAGGGGGCTATATCGAGGGATCAGCCCCAGCATTTT.

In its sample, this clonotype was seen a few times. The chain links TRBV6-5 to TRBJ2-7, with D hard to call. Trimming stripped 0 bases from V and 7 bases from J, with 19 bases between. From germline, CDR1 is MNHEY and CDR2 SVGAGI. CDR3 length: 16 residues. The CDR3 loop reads CASSYSMIGPMGEQYF. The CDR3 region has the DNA TGTGCCAGCAGTTACTCGATGATCGGCCCGATGGGGGAGCAGTACTTC.

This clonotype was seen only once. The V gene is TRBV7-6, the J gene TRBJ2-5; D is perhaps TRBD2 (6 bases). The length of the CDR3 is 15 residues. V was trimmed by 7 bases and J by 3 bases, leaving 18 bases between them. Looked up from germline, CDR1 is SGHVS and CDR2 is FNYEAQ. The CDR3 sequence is CASTVLAGTEETQYF. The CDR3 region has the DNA TGTGCCAGCACCGTTTTGGCGGGGACCGAAGAGACCCAGTACTTC.

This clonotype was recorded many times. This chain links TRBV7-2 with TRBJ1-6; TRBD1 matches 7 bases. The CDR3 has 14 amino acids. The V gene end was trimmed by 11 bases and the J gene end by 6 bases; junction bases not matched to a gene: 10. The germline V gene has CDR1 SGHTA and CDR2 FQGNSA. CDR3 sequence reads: CASRGGYSNSPLHF. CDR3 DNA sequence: TGTGCCTCCAGGGGGGGATACAGTAATTCACCCCTCCACTTT. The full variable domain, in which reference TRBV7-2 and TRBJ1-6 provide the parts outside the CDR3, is GAGVSQSPSNKVTEKGKDVELRCDPISGHTALYWYRQSLGQGLEFLIYFQGNSAPDKSGLPSDRFSAERTGGSVSTLTIQRTQQEDSAVYLCASRGGYSNSPLHFGNGTRLTVT.

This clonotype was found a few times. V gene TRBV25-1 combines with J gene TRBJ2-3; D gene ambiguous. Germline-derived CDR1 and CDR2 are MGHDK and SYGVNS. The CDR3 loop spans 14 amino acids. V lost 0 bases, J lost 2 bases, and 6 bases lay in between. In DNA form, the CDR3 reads TGTGCCAGCAGTGAATATAGGGTCACAGATACGCAGTATTTT. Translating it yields CASSEYRVTDTQYF.

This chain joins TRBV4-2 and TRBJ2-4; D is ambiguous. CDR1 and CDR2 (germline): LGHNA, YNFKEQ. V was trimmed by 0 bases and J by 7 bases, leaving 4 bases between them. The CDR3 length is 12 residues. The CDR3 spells CASSQDGNIQYF. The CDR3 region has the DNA TGTGCCAGCAGCCAAGATGGGAACATTCAGTACTTC.

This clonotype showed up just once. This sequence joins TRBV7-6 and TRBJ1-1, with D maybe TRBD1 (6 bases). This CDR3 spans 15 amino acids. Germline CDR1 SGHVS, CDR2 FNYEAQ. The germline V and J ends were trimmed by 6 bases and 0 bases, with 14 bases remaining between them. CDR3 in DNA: TGTGCCAGCAGTTGGGACACCGGGGTGAACACTGAAGCTTTCTTT. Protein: CASSWDTGVNTEAFF.

CDR3 protein: CASSIAGAGGSQPQHF. The DNA of the CDR3 is TGTGCCAGTAGTATAGCGGGGGCAGGGGGCTCTCAGCCCCAGCATTTT. This sequence joins TRBV19 and TRBJ1-5; 8 bases are shared with TRBD1. Germline V gene sequence: CDR1 LNHDA, CDR2 SQIVND (reference sequence). V lost 1 base, J lost 6 bases, and 8 bases stayed unmatched. This CDR3 comprises 16 residues. The whole variable domain, filled in from reference TRBV19 and TRBJ1-5, reads DGGITQSPKYLFRKEGQNVTLSCEQNLNHDAMYWYRQDPGQGLRLIYYSQIVNDFQKGDIAEGYSVSREKKESFPLTVTSAQKNPTAFYLCASSIAGAGGSQPQHFGDGTRLSIL.

CDR3 loop: CASSPDRPGAYNYGYTF. DNA for the CDR3: TGTGCCAGCAGTCCGGACCGCCCAGGAGCCTACAACTATGGCTACACCTTC. The chain combines TRBV6-1 with TRBJ1-2; D unresolved. V was cut by 5 bases and J by 2 bases, with 21 bases left in between. Germline V gene lookup returns CDR1 MNHNS and CDR2 SASEGT. This CDR3 comprises 17 residues.

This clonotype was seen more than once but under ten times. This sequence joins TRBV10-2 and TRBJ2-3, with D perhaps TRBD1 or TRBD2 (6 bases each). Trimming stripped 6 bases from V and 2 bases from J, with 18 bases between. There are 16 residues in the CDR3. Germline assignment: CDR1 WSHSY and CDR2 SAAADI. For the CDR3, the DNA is TGCGCCAGCAGACTCCCAAGGGGGGAAACCACAGATACGCAGTATTTT. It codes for CASRLPRGETTDTQYF.

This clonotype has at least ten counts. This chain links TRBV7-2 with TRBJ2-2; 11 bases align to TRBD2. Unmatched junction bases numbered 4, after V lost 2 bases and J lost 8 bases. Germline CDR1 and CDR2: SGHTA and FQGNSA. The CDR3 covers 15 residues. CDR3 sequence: CASSLKLAGAGELFF. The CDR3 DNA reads TGTGCCAGCAGCTTAAAACTAGCGGGGGCGGGGGAGCTGTTTTTT.

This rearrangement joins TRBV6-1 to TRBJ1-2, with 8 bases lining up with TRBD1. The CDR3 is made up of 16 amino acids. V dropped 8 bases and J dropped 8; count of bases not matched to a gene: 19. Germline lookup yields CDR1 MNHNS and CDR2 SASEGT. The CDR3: CASGISPFGQGGGYTF. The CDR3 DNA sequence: TGTGCCAGCGGGATATCCCCGTTTGGACAGGGAGGCGGCTACACCTTC.

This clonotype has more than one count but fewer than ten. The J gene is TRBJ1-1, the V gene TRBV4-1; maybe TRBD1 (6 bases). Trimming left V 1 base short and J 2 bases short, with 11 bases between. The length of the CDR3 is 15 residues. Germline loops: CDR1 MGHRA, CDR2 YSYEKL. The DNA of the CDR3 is TGCGCCAGCAGCCAAGTTGAGGGGGGAAACACTGAAGCTTTCTTT. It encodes CASSQVEGGNTEAFF.

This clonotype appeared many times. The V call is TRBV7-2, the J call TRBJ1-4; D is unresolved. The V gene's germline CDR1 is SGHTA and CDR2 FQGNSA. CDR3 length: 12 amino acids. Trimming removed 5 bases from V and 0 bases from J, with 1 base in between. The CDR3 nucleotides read TGTGCCAGCAGCACAACTAATGAAAAACTGTTTTTT. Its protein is CASSTTNEKLFF.

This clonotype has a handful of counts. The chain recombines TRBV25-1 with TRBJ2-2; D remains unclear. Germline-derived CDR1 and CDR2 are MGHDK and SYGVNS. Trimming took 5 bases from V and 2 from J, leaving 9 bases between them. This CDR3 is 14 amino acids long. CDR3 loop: CASSPPGNTGELFF. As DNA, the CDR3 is TGTGCCAGCAGTCCCCCAGGAAACACCGGGGAGCTGTTTTTT.

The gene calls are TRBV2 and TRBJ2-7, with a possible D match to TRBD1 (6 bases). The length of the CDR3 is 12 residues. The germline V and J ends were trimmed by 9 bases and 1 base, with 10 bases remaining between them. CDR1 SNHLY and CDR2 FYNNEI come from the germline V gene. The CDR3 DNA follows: TGTGCCAGTCAGGGGCGATCCTACGAGCAGTACTTC. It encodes CASQGRSYEQYF.

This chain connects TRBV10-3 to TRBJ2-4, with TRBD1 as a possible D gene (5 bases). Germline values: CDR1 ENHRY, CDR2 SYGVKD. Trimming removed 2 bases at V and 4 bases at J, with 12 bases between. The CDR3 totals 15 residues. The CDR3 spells CAISEPYTGKNIQYF. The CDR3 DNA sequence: TGTGCCATCAGTGAGCCATATACAGGAAAAAACATTCAGTACTTC.

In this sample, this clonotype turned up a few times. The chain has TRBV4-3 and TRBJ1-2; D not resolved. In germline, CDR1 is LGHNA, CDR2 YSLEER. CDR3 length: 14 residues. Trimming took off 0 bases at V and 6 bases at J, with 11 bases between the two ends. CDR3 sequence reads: CASSQDSEGDGYTF. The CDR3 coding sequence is TGCGCCAGCAGCCAAGACTCGGAAGGAGATGGCTACACCTTC.